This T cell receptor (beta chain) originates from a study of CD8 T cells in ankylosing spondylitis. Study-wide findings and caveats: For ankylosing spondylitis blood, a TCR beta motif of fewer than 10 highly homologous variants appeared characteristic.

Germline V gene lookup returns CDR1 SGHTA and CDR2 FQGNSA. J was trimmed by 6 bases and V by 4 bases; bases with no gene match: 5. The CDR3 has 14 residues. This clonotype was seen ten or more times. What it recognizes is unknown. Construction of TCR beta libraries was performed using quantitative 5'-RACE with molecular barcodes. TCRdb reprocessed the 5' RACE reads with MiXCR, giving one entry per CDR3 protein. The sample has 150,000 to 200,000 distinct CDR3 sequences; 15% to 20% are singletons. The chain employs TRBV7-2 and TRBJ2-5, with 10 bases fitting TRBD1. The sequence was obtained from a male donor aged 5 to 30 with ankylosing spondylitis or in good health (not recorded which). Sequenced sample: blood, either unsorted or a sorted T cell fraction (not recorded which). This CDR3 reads CASSSDRGRKTQYF. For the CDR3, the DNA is TGTGCCAGCAGCTCCGACAGGGGGCGAAAGACCCAGTACTTC. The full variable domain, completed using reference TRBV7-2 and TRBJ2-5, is GAGVSQSPSNKVTEKGKDVELRCDPISGHTALYWYRQSLGQGLEFLIYFQGNSAPDKSGLPSDRFSAERTGGSVSTLTIQRTQQEDSAVYLCASSSDRGRKTQYFGPGTRLLVL.